This T cell receptor beta chain originates from a study of shared clonotypes between healthy human individuals. Study summary: There were three CD4 naive, three CD4 memory, two CD8 naive and one CD8 memory plates per donor. Study-level results: An effect of sequencing depth on clonotype sharing among donors was expected.

Sequenced by immunoSEQ multiplex PCR; TCRdb stores in-frame clones only, minus some. Of approximately 810,000 clones listed, 90% to 95% are singletons. Positive CCR7 selection of CD45RO-negative cells yielded the naive CD8 cells, and terminally differentiated effector memory CD45RA+ cells were excluded. This clone appeared once. The antigen remains unidentified. The CDR3 has 14 amino acids. V lost 5 bases, J lost 6 bases, and 7 bases stayed unmatched. CDR1 and CDR2 from the germline V gene are SGHTA and FQGTGA. This receptor was identified in a young man in good health. This chain links TRBV7-3 with TRBJ1-2; TRBD1 agrees at 9 bases. Sequenced input: naive CD8+ T cells sorted from blood. The CDR3 DNA sequence: TGTGCCAGCAGCCCACAGGGACAGGGTGATGGCTACACCTTC. It translates to CASSPQGQGDGYTF.